Sequencing of this T cell receptor beta chain was carried out in a study of cytomegalovirus exposure and HLA in healthy donors. Findings of the study overall: Reportedly, cytomegalovirus status was diagnosed with high sensitivity and specificity. Researchers catalogued 150 or so TCR beta chains as cytomegalovirus-associated. The tendency of first-cohort TCR clusters to co-occur in the roughly 120 validation repertoires was identified by a subsequent analysis.

Germline V gives CDR1 SGHAT, CDR2 FQNNGV. Trimming left V 5 bases short and J 2 bases short, with 18 bases between. The CDR3 loop spans 16 amino acids. As to this clone: Its antigen is unidentified.

Produced via immunoSEQ multiplex PCR; TCRdb's table is partial and in-frame only. In the table there are 50,000 to 65,000 clones, roughly nine tenths of which are singletons. Sequencing was performed on PBMCs. The chain is built from TRBV11-2 and TRBJ1-1; tentatively, D is TRBD1 (5 bases). This receptor was obtained from a woman in her late teens or twenties in good health and CMV-seropositive. For the CDR3, the DNA is TGTGCCAGCAGCCCTCGCTCGGGAGGGGCAAACACTGAAGCTTTCTTT. Translating it yields CASSPRSGGANTEAFF.